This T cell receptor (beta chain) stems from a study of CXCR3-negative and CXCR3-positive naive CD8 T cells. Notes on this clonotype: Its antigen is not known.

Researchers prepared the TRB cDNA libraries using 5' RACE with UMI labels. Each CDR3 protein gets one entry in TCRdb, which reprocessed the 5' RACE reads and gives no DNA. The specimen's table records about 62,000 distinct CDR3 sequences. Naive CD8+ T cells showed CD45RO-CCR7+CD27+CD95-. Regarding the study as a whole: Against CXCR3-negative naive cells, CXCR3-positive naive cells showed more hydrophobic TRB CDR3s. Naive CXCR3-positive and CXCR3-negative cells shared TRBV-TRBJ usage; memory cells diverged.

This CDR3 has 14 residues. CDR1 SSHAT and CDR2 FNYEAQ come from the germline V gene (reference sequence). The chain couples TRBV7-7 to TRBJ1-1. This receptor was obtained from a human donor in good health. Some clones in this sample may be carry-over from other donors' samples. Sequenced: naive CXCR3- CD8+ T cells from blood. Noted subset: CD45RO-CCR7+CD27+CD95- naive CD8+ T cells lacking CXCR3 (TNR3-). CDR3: CASSPEVMNTEAFF.